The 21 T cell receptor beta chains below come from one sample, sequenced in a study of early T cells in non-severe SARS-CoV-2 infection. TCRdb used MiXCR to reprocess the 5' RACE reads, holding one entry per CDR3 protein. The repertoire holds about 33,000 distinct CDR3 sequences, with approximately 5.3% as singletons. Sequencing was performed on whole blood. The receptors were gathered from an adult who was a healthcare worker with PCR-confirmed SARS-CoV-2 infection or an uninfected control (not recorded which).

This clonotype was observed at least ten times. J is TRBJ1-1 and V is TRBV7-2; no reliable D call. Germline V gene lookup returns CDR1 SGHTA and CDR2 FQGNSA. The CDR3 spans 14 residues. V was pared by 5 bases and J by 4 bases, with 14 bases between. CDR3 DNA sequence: TGTGCCAGCAGCCCCCTCGCAGGCCGCACTGAAGCTTTCTTT. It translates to CASSPLAGRTEAFF. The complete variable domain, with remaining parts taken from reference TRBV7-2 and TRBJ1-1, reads GAGVSQSPSNKVTEKGKDVELRCDPISGHTALYWYRQSLGQGLEFLIYFQGNSAPDKSGLPSDRFSAERTGGSVSTLTIQRTQQEDSAVYLCASSPLAGRTEAFFGQGTRLTVV.

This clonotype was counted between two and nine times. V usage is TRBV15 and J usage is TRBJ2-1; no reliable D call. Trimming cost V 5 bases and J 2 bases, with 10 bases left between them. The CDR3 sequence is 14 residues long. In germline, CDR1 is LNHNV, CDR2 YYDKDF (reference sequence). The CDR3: CATSPLPPYNEQFF. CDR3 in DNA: TGTGCCACCAGCCCCCTCCCCCCCTACAATGAGCAGTTCTTC.

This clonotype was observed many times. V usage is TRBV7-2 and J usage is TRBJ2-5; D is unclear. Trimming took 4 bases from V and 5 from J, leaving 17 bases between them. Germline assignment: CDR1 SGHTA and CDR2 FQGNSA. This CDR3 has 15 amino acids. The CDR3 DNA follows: TGTGCCAGCAGCTCCCAGGACCACGTCGGGGAGACCCAGTACTTC. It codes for CASSSQDHVGETQYF. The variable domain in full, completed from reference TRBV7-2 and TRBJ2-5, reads GAGVSQSPSNKVTEKGKDVELRCDPISGHTALYWYRQSLGQGLEFLIYFQGNSAPDKSGLPSDRFSAERTGGSVSTLTIQRTQQEDSAVYLCASSSQDHVGETQYFGPGTRLLVL.

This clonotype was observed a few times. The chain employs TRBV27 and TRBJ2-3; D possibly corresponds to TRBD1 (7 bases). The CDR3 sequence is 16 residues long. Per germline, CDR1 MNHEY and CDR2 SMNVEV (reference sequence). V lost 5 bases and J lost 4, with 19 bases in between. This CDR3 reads CASSPSGGYRADTQYF. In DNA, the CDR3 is TGTGCCAGCAGTCCCTCAGGGGGGTATAGGGCAGATACGCAGTATTTT.

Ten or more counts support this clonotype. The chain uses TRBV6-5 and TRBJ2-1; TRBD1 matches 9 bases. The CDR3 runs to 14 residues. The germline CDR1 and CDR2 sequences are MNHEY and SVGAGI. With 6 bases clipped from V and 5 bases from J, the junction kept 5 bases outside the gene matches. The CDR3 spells CASRTGGRHNEQFF. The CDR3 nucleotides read TGTGCCAGCAGGACAGGGGGGCGCCACAATGAGCAGTTCTTC.

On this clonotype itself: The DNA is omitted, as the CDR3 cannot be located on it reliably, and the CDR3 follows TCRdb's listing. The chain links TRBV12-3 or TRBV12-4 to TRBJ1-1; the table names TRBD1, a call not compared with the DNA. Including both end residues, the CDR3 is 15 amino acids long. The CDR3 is CASSSSGQGKTEAFF.

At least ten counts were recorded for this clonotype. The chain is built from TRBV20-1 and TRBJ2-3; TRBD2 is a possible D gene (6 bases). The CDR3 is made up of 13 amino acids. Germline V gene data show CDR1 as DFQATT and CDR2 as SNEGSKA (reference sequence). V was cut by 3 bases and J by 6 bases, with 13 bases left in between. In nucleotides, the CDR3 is TGCAGTGCTAGGGGGCTAGCGTTCGATACGCAGTATTTT. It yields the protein CSARGLAFDTQYF.

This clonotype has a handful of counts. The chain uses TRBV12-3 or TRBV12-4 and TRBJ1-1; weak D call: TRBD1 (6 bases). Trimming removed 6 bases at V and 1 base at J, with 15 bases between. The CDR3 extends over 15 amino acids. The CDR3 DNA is TGTGCCAGCAGACCCTATTCGACAGGGAACACTGAAGCTTTCTTT. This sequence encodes CASRPYSTGNTEAFF.

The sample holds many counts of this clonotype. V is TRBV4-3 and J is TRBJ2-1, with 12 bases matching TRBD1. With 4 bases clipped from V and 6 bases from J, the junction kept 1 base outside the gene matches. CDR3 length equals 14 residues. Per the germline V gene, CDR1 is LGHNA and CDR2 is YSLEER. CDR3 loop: CASSPGQGANEQFF. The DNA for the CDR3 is TGCGCCAGCAGCCCGGGACAGGGGGCCAATGAGCAGTTCTTC.

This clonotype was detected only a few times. CDR3 nucleotide sequence: TGTGCCAGCAGTCCCGGGACACCGAACACTGAAGCTTTCTTT. Translating it yields CASSPGTPNTEAFF. The chain employs TRBV6-6 and TRBJ1-1; D perhaps matches TRBD1 (6 bases). Germline V gives CDR1 MNHNY, CDR2 SVGAGI (reference sequence). Trimming cost V 5 bases and J 1 base, with 11 bases left between them. The CDR3 is 14 amino acids.

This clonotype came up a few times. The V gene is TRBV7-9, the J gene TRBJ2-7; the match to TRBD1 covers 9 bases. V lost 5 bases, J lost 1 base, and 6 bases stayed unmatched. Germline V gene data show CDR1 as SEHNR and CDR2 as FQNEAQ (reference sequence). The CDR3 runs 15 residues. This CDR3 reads CASSLGDRVSYEQYF. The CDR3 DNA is TGTGCCAGCAGCCTTGGGGACAGGGTTTCCTACGAGCAGTACTTC. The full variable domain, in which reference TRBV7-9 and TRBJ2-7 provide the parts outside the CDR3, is DTGVSQNPRHKITKRGQNVTFRCDPISEHNRLYWYRQTLGQGPEFLTYFQNEAQLEKSRLLSDRFSAERPKGSFSTLEIQRTEQGDSAMYLCASSLGDRVSYEQYFGPGTRLTVT.

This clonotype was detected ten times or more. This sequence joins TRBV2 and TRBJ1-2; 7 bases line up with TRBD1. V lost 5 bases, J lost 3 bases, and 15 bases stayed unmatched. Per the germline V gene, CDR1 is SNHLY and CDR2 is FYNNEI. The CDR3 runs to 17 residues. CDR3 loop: CASSPLSGTALDYGYTF. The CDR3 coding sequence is TGTGCCAGCAGTCCACTCTCCGGGACAGCCCTTGACTATGGCTACACCTTC.

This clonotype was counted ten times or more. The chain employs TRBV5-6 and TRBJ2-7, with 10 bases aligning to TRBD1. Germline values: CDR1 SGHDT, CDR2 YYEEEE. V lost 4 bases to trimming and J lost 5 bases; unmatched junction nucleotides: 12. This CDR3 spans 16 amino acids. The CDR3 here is CASSLATGTGAHEQYF. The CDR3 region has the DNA TGTGCCAGCAGCCTGGCCACCGGGACAGGGGCCCACGAGCAGTACTTC.

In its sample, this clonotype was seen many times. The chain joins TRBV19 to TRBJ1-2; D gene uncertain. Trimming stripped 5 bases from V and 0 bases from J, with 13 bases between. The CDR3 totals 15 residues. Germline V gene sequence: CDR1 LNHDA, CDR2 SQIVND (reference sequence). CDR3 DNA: TGTGCCAGTAGTCGATTTCAACAGTCTAACTATGGCTACACCTTC. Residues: CASSRFQQSNYGYTF.

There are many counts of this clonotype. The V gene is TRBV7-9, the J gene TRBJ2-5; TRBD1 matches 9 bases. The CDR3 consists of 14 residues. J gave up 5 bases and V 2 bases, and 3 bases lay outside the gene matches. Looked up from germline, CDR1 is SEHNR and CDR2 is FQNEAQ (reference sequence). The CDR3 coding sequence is TGTGCCAGCAGCTTAAGGACAGGGGTGGAGACCCAGTACTTC. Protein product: CASSLRTGVETQYF.

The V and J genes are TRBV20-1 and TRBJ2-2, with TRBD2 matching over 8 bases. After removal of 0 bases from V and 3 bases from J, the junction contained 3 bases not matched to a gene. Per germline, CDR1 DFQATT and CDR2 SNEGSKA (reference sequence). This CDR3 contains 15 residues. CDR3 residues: CSARDRLAYTGELFF. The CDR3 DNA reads TGCAGTGCTAGAGACCGACTAGCGTACACCGGGGAGCTGTTTTTT.

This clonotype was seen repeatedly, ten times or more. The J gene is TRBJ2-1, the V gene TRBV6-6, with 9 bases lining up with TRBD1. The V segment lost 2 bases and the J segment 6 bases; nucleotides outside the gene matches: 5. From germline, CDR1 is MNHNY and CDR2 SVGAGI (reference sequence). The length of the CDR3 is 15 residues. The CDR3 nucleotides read TGTGCCAGCAGTTACCCAAGACAGGGGGTCAATGAGCAGTTCTTC. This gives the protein CASSYPRQGVNEQFF.

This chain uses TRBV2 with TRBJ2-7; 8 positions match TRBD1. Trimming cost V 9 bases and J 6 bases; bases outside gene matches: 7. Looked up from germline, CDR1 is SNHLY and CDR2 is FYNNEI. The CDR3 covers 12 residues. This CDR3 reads CASTSQGAEQYF. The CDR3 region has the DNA TGTGCCAGTACAAGTCAGGGGGCCGAGCAGTACTTC.

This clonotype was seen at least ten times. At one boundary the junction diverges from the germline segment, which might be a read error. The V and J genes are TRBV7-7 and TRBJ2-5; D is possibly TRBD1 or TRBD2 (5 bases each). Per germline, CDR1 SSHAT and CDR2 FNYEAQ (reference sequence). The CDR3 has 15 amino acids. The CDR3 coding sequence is TGTGCTAGCAGCTTAGGACCCACCGGGACGGAGACCCAGTACTTC. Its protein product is CASSLGPTGTETQYF.

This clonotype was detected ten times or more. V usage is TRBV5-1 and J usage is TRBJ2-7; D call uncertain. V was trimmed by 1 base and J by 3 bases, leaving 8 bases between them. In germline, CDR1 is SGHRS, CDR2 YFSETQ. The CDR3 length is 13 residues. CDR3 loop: CASSLNRDYEQYF. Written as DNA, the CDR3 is TGCGCCAGCAGCTTGAATAGGGACTACGAGCAGTACTTC.

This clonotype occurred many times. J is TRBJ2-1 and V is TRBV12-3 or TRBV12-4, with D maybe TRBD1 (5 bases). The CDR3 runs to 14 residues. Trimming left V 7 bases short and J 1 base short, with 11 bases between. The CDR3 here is CASIRQGSYNEQFF. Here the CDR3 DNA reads TGTGCCAGCATTAGGCAGGGTTCCTACAATGAGCAGTTCTTC.